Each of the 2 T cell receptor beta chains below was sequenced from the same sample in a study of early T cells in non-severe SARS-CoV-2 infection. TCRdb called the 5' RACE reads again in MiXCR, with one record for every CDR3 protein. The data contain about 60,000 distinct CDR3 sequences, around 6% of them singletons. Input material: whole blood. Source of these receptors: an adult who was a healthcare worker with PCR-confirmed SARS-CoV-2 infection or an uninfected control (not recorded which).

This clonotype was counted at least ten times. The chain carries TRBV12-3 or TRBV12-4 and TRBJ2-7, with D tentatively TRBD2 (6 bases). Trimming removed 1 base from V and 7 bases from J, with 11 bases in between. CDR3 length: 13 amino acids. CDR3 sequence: CASSLGAGGEQYF. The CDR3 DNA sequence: TGTGCCAGCAGTTTAGGCGCCGGGGGTGAGCAGTACTTC.

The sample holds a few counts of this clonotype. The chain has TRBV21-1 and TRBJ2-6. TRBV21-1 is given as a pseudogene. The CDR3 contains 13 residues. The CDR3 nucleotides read TGTGCCAGCAACAATCCTGGGGCCAACGTCCTGACTTTC. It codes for CASNNPGANVLTF.